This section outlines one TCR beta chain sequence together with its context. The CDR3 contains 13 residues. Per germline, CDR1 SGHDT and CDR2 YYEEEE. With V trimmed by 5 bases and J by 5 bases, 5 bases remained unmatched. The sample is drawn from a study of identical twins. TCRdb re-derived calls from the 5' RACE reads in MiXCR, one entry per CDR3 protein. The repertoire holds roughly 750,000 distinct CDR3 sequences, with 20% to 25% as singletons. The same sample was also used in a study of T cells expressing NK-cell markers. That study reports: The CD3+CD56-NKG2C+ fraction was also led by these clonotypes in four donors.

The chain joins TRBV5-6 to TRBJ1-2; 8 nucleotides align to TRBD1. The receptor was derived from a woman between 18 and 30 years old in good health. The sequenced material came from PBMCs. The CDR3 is CASRKTGVYGYTF. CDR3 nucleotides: TGTGCCAGCAGGAAGACAGGGGTTTATGGCTACACCTTC.